A selection of T cell receptor beta chains follows, all from one sample in a study of T cell repertoires in cytomegalovirus infection. In TCRdb, the reads were re-called with MiXCR into one record per CDR3 protein. The sample yields approximately 120,000 distinct CDR3 sequences, 32% seen once. Which antigens these TCRs recognize remains unknown. Sequencing used CD8+ T cells from cultured PBMCs, obtained from culture after CMV antigen stimulation. The receptors originated from a human donor in good health (CMV status not recorded). Some clones in this sample may be carry-over from other donors' samples. The CDR3 runs from the conserved cysteine through the conserved F or W. The D gene is left open where the match is weak. Size tells how often a clone was seen (once, few, many) or the class of an expanded clone, and some rows leave it out.

>TRBV7-6|many|TRBD1|TRBJ1-1
TGTGCCAGCAGCCCGGAGGACAGGCTGGAAGCTTTCTTT
CASSPEDRLEAFF
>TRBV19|-|-|TRBJ1-1
TGTGCCAGTATTGGGGGGACCCCGGGGACTGAAGCTTTCTTT
CASIGGTPGTEAFF
>TRBV7-9|few|TRBD1|TRBJ1-6
TGTGCCAGCAGCTTAGGTGCCGGGACAGTCAATTCACCCCTCCACTTT
CASSLGAGTVNSPLHF
>TRBV29-1|-|-|TRBJ1-2
TGCAGCGTTGTGTCAGGGTGGGCCTATGGCTACACCTTC
CSVVSGWAYGYTF
>TRBV4-3|-|-|TRBJ2-3
TGCGCCAGCAGCCAAGATGCAGGGTCGGGCCGAAGCACAGATACGCAGTATTTT
CASSQDAGSGRSTDTQYF
>TRBV6-1|few|-|TRBJ2-1
TGTGCCAGCAGCCCGGTTGGGAATGAGCAGTTCTTC
CASSPVGNEQFF
>TRBV6-2/TRBV6-3|once|-|TRBJ1-4
TGTGCCAGCAGTGACTCTTGGGATCAGGAAAAACTGTTTTTT
CASSDSWDQEKLFF
>TRBV29-1|-|-|TRBJ2-7
TGCAGCGTTGAGAGGCAGGATGGCTCCTACGAGCAGTACTTC
CSVERQDGSYEQYF
>TRBV6-5|-|-|TRBJ1-3
TGTGCCAGCAGATCCACAGGAGGCTCTGGAAACACCATATATTTT
CASRSTGGSGNTIYF
>TRBV19|-|TRBD1|TRBJ1-6
TGTGCCAGTACCCACTCTTACCGGGACAGGCAAGGCTCACCCCTCCACTTT
CASTHSYRDRQGSPLHF
>TRBV4-1|-|TRBD1|TRBJ1-1
TGCGCCAGCAGCCAAACCGGGACAGGGGGCCAAGGCCGCGAAGCTTTCTTT
CASSQTGTGGQGREAFF
>TRBV12-3/TRBV12-4|-|-|TRBJ2-7
TGTGCCAGCAGTTACGGCAGTAGCGAGCAGTACTTC
CASSYGSSEQYF
>TRBV3-1|many|-|TRBJ1-6
TGTGCCAGCAGCGGCCATGGACTTTACTCCCTCCACTTT
CASSGHGLYSLHF
>TRBV4-1|-|TRBD1|TRBJ2-7
TGCGCCAGCAGCCAAACAGGGGGTACCTACGAGCAGTACTTC
CASSQTGGTYEQYF
>TRBV12-3/TRBV12-4|-|-|TRBJ1-5
TGTGCCAGCAGTTTCGGACATCAAAATCAGCCCCAGCATTTT
CASSFGHQNQPQHF